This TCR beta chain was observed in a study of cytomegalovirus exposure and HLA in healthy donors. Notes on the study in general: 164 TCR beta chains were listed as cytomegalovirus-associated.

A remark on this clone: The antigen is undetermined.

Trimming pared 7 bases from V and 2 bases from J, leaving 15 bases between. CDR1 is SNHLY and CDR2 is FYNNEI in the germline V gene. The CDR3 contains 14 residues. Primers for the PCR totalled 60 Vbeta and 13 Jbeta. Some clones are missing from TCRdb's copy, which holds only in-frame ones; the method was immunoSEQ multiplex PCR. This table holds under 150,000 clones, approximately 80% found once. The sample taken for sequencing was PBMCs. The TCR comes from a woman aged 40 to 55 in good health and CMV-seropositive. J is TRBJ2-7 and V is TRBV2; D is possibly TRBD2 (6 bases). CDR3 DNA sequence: TGTGCCAGCACGGGCCTAGCGCCCACCTACGAGCAGTACTTC. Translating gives CASTGLAPTYEQYF.